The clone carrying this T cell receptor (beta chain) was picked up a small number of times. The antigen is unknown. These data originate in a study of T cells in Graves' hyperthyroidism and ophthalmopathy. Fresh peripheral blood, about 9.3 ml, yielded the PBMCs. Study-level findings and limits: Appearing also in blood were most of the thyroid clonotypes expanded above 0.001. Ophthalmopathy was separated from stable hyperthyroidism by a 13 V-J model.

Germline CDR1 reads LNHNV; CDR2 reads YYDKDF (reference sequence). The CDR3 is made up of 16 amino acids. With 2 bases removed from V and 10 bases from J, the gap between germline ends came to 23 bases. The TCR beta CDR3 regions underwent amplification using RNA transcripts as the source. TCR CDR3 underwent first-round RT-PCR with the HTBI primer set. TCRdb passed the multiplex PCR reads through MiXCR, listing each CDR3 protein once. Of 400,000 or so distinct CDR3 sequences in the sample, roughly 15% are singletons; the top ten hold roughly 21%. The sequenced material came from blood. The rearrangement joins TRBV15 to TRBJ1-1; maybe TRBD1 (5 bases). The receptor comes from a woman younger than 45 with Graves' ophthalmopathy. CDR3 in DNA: TGTGCCACCAGCAGATCCGTCGGTCTGGGTGGGGGTGTAGCTTTCTTT. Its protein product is CATSRSVGLGGGVAFF. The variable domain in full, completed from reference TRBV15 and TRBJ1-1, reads DAMVIQNPRYQVTQFGKPVTLSCSQTLNHNVMYWYQQKSSQAPKLLFHYYDKDFNNEADTPDNFQSRRPNTSFCFLDIRSPGLGDTAMYLCATSRSVGLGGGVAFFGQGTRLTVV.